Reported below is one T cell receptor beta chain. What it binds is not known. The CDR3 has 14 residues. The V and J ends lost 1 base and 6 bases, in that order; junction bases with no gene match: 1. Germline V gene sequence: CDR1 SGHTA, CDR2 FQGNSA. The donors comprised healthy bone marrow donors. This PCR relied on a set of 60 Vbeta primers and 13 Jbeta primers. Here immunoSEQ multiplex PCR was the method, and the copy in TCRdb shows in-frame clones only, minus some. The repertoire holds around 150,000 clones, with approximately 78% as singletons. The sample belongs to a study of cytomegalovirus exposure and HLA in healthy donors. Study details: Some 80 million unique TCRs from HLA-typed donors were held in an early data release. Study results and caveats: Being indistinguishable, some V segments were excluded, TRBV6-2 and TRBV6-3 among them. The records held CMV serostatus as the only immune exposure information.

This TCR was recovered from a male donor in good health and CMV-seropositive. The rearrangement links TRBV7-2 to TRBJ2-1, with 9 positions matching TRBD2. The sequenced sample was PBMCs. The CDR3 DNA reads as TGTGCCAGCAGCTTAGGGCGGGGGGGCAATGAGCAGTTCTTC. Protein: CASSLGRGGNEQFF.